This TCR beta chain originates from a study of blood T cell repertoires in COVID-19. Study summary: T cells, B-cell-depleted T cells, or PBMCs supplied cDNA or gDNA.

The CDR3 length is 14 residues. Trimming cost V 4 bases and J 6 bases, with 11 bases left between them. Germline CDR1 reads SGHNT; CDR2 reads YYREEE (reference sequence). In the study's own analysis: Reference gene primer amplification gave estimated nucleated cell counts. Using immunoSEQ multiplex PCR, the repertoire was profiled, and TCRdb retains in-frame clones only, with some absent. That table furnishes V, J and clone size, whereas the DNA furnished D and trimming. The sample lists 100,000 to 140,000 clones, 88% occurring once. The specimen was peripheral blood. The chain couples TRBV5-4 to TRBJ1-6; D call uncertain. The receptor was derived from a man aged 45-65 years with active or convalescent COVID-19. CDR3 bases: TGTGCCAGCAGCCCCGGGAACACTAATTCACCCCTCCACTTT. This encodes CASSPGNTNSPLHF.